Listed here are 24 T cell receptor beta chains from one sample, sequenced in a study of control samples from healthy donors and cancer patients. This table comes from immunoSEQ multiplex PCR, and its TCRdb copy is limited to in-frame clones, with some not included. In the table there are about 84,000 clones, 91% of which are singletons. The source material was blood. These receptors were collected from a man aged 25-40 years in good health.

The chain carries TRBV28 and TRBJ2-2; TRBD1 matches 8 bases. The germline V gene has CDR1 MDHEN and CDR2 SYDVKM. With 6 bases clipped from V and 4 bases from J, the junction kept 10 bases outside the gene matches. The CDR3 is made up of 16 amino acids. CDR3 in DNA: TGTGCCAGCAGCTGGGTGGACAGGGAGGTCACCGGGGAGCTGTTTTTT. Translation: CASSWVDREVTGELFF.

The V gene is TRBV5-1, the J gene TRBJ2-1; the D gene is possibly TRBD1 (6 bases). Trimming cost V 6 bases and J 4 bases, with 11 bases left between them. The CDR3 length is 13 residues. Germline V gene data show CDR1 as SGHRS and CDR2 as YFSETQ. CDR3 DNA sequence: TGCGCCAGCATGACAGGTGCTTACAATGAGCAGTTCTTC. Protein product: CASMTGAYNEQFF. Drawing the rest from reference TRBV5-1 and TRBJ2-1, the complete variable domain is KAGVTQTPRYLIKTRGQQVTLSCSPISGHRSVSWYQQTPGQGLQFLFEYFSETQRNKGNFPGRFSGRQFSNSRSEMNVSTLELGDSALYLCASMTGAYNEQFFGPGTRLTVL.

This chain uses TRBV28 with TRBJ2-1; weak D call: TRBD1 (6 bases). Germline CDR1 MDHEN, CDR2 SYDVKM. The CDR3 has 15 residues. V shed 4 bases and J shed 4 bases, with 14 bases lying between them. The CDR3 here is CASSSSSQGYNEQFF. CDR3 bases: TGTGCCAGCAGTTCCTCTTCACAGGGTTACAATGAGCAGTTCTTC.

The V gene is TRBV29-1, the J gene TRBJ2-7; TRBD2 aligns across 10 bases. There are 15 residues in the CDR3. The junction had 9 bases not matched to a gene; V was cut back by 4 bases and J by 3 bases. Germline CDR1 is SQVTM and CDR2 is ANQGSEA. For the CDR3, the DNA is TGCAGCGTTGTGAGGGCTAGCGGGAGTATCTACGAGCAGTACTTC. This sequence encodes CSVVRASGSIYEQYF.

The chain links TRBV29-1 to TRBJ1-5, with a possible D match to TRBD1 (6 bases). Germline lookup yields CDR1 SQVTM and CDR2 ANQGSEA. Trimming stripped 7 bases from V and 3 bases from J, with 16 bases between. CDR3 length equals 14 residues. CDR3 sequence reads: CSAKTGTNNQPQHF. The CDR3 DNA reads TGCAGCGCTAAGACAGGAACAAACAATCAGCCCCAGCATTTT.

The V call is TRBV15, the J call TRBJ2-7; D remains ambiguous. The germline gives CDR1 LNHNV, CDR2 YYDKDF (reference sequence). The CDR3 spans 13 residues. V was pared by 0 bases and J by 5 bases, with 8 bases between. The CDR3 protein is CATSRDSLDEQYF. The CDR3 coding sequence is TGTGCCACCAGCAGAGACAGTCTAGACGAGCAGTACTTC.

This clone has just one count. The J gene is TRBJ1-6, the V gene TRBV11-2; 8 bases align to TRBD1. The germline V gene has CDR1 SGHAT and CDR2 FQNNGV. J gave up 6 bases and V 5 bases, and 0 bases lay outside the gene matches. The CDR3 spans 13 residues. The CDR3 reads CASSDRGNSPLHF. CDR3 DNA: TGTGCCAGCAGCGACAGGGGTAATTCACCCCTCCACTTT.

The chain recombines TRBV5-4 with TRBJ2-7; 10 bases fit TRBD1. J lost 5 bases, V lost 4 bases, and 6 bases had no gene match. Germline V gene data show CDR1 as SGHNT and CDR2 as YYREEE (reference sequence). The CDR3 runs to 14 residues. This chain's CDR3 is CASSPGTGVHEQYF. CDR3 in DNA: TGTGCCAGCAGCCCCGGGACAGGGGTCCACGAGCAGTACTTC.

The chain links TRBV11-2 to TRBJ2-7; either TRBD1 or TRBD2 may fit D (5 bases each). Germline CDR1 reads SGHAT; CDR2 reads FQNNGV. Trimming left V 4 bases short and J 7 bases short, with 17 bases between. CDR3 length: 14 residues. CDR3 bases: TGTGCCAGCAGCTGGGACCGGGAAACGGGGGAGCAGTACTTC. Its translation: CASSWDRETGEQYF. The variable domain in full, with the rest retrieved from reference TRBV11-2 and TRBJ2-7, is EAGVAQSPRYKIIEKRQSVAFWCNPISGHATLYWYQQILGQGPKLLIQFQNNGVVDDSQLPKDRFSAERLKGVDSTLKIQPAKLEDSAVYLCASSWDRETGEQYFGPGTRLTVT.

The V gene is TRBV19, the J gene TRBJ1-5; TRBD1 agrees at 7 bases. Germline assignment: CDR1 LNHDA and CDR2 SQIVND (reference sequence). The CDR3 totals 15 residues. V lost 4 bases to trimming and J lost 3 bases; unmatched junction nucleotides: 6. CDR3: CASSRVTGLNQPQHF. CDR3 nucleotides: TGTGCCAGTAGTAGGGTGACAGGGCTCAATCAGCCCCAGCATTTT.

The chain combines TRBV25-1 with TRBJ2-7, with 8 bases lining up with TRBD1. Germline CDR1 is MGHDK and CDR2 is SYGVNS. The CDR3 has 12 amino acids. V lost 8 bases to trimming and J lost 3 bases; unmatched junction nucleotides: 3. The CDR3 coding sequence is TGTGCCAGCTCCGGACAGGGCTACGAGCAGTACTTC. Encoded protein: CASSGQGYEQYF.

The gene calls are TRBV11-2 and TRBJ2-3, with 8 bases lining up with TRBD1. Trimming removed 1 base from V and 3 bases from J; junction bases left unmatched: 3. Per the germline V gene, CDR1 is SGHAT and CDR2 is FQNNGV. The CDR3 loop spans 15 amino acids. The CDR3 DNA sequence: TGTGCCAGCAGCTTAGTGACAGGGGCAACAGATACGCAGTATTTT. Protein: CASSLVTGATDTQYF.

V is TRBV5-5 and J is TRBJ2-4; the D gene is possibly TRBD1 (6 bases). This CDR3 contains 15 residues. Germline lookup yields CDR1 SGHKS and CDR2 YYEKEE (reference sequence). Between the trimmed V and J ends, which lost 3 bases and 3 bases, there was a span of 13 bases. CDR3 in DNA: TGTGCCAGCAGCTCCGGGACAACCTACAAAAACATTCAGTACTTC. Translated: CASSSGTTYKNIQYF. The whole variable domain, filled in from reference TRBV5-5 and TRBJ2-4, reads DAGVTQSPTHLIKTRGQQVTLRCSPISGHKSVSWYQQVLGQGPQFIFQYYEKEERGRGNFPDRFSARQFPNYSSELNVNALLLGDSALYLCASSSGTTYKNIQYFGAGTRLSVL.

The rearrangement links TRBV19 to TRBJ2-7, with 11 bases fitting TRBD2. CDR1 LNHDA and CDR2 SQIVND come from the germline V gene (reference sequence). The V gene end was trimmed by 5 bases and the J gene end by 1 base; junction bases not matched to a gene: 7. The CDR3 has 16 amino acids. The CDR3 loop reads CASSEDGTSGSYEQYF. The CDR3, as DNA: TGTGCCAGTAGTGAAGATGGGACTAGCGGATCCTACGAGCAGTACTTC.

The chain employs TRBV5-1 and TRBJ2-5, with TRBD2 identical over 11 bases. Germline loops: CDR1 SGHRS, CDR2 YFSETQ. J was trimmed by 4 bases and V by 1 base; bases with no gene match: 6. This CDR3 contains 16 residues. CDR3 sequence reads: CASSLFTSGGLETQYF. CDR3 nucleotide sequence: TGCGCCAGCAGCTTGTTCACTAGCGGGGGTTTAGAGACCCAGTACTTC. Full variable domain (remainder filled in from reference TRBV5-1 and TRBJ2-5): KAGVTQTPRYLIKTRGQQVTLSCSPISGHRSVSWYQQTPGQGLQFLFEYFSETQRNKGNFPGRFSGRQFSNSRSEMNVSTLELGDSALYLCASSLFTSGGLETQYFGPGTRLLVL.

The chain has TRBV29-1 and TRBJ2-1; D is tentatively TRBD1 or TRBD2 (6 bases each). Germline loops: CDR1 SQVTM, CDR2 ANQGSEA. V dropped 4 bases and J dropped 3 bases, with 13 bases sitting between them. The CDR3 spans 14 residues. In nucleotides, the CDR3 is TGCAGCGTTGTCTCGGGGGCGGACTACAATGAGCAGTTCTTC. Translation: CSVVSGADYNEQFF.

This clone is a singleton in its sample. The rearrangement links TRBV19 to TRBJ1-3; 7 positions match TRBD1. V shed 5 bases and J 0 bases; nucleotides not matched to a gene: 7. Germline lookup yields CDR1 LNHDA and CDR2 SQIVND (reference sequence). The CDR3 totals 16 residues. This CDR3 is CASSARTGYSGNTIYF. Written as DNA, the CDR3 is TGTGCCAGTAGTGCCCGGACAGGCTACTCTGGAAACACCATATATTTT.

This clone appeared a single time. CDR3 in DNA: TGTGCCCGGACCGACAAAGGAGAAAAACTGTTTTTT. This gives the protein CARTDKGEKLFF. The chain couples TRBV2 to TRBJ1-4, with D unclear. CDR1 is SNHLY, CDR2 FYNNEI, per germline. The V gene lost 11 bases and the J gene lost 8 bases, with 15 bases spanning the gap. The CDR3 has 12 residues.

V is TRBV7-9 and J is TRBJ2-3; unclear D gene. The CDR3 spans 15 residues. Germline lookup yields CDR1 SEHNR and CDR2 FQNEAQ (reference sequence). Deletions cut 5 bases from V and 7 bases from J, with 19 bases between. CDR3 nucleotides: TGTGCCAGCAGCCGGCCCTCTATAGGAGAAAATACGCAGTATTTT. It specifies CASSRPSIGENTQYF.

The rearrangement uses TRBV4-2 and TRBJ2-5; the match to TRBD2 covers 12 bases. The length of the CDR3 is 16 residues. Germline-derived CDR1 and CDR2 are LGHNA and YNFKEQ. V dropped 4 bases and J dropped 1; count of bases not matched to a gene: 4. The CDR3 loop is CASSPLAGGPQETQYF. The DNA of the CDR3 is TGTGCCAGCAGCCCCCTAGCGGGAGGGCCCCAAGAGACCCAGTACTTC.

This chain joins TRBV7-9 and TRBJ1-1; 9 positions match TRBD1. The germline V gene encodes CDR1 SEHNR and CDR2 FQNEAQ (reference sequence). After removal of 2 bases from V and 1 base from J, the junction contained 2 bases not matched to a gene. The CDR3 has 15 amino acids. Here the CDR3 reads CASSLMGQGNTEAFF. The CDR3 DNA reads as TGTGCCAGCAGCTTAATGGGACAGGGGAACACTGAAGCTTTCTTT.

V and J are TRBV4-3 and TRBJ2-5, with no clear D. CDR1 is LGHNA, CDR2 YSLEER, per germline. The CDR3 extends over 13 amino acids. Trimming removed 0 bases from V and 5 bases from J, with 7 bases in between. The CDR3 bases are TGCGCCAGCAGCCAAGATGATCGGGAGACCCAGTACTTC. Translation: CASSQDDRETQYF.

The chain uses TRBV20-1 and TRBJ1-1, with D unresolved. CDR3 length: 11 amino acids. Germline lookup yields CDR1 DFQATT and CDR2 SNEGSKA (reference sequence). Trimming stripped 6 bases from V and 0 bases from J, with 5 bases between. The CDR3 bases are TGCAGTGCAGGGATGAACACTGAAGCTTTCTTT. Translated, it gives CSAGMNTEAFF.

A word on this clone: Germline is not matched at one junction end, which may reflect a read error. V and J are TRBV25-1 and TRBJ2-7; 13 nucleotides agree with TRBD2. The CDR3 length is 15 residues. Per the germline V gene, CDR1 is MGHDK and CDR2 is SYGVNS. The CDR3 nucleotides read TGTGCCACCAGTACTAGCGGGAGGGGAATTTACGAGCAGTACTTC. Amino acid sequence: CATSTSGRGIYEQYF.